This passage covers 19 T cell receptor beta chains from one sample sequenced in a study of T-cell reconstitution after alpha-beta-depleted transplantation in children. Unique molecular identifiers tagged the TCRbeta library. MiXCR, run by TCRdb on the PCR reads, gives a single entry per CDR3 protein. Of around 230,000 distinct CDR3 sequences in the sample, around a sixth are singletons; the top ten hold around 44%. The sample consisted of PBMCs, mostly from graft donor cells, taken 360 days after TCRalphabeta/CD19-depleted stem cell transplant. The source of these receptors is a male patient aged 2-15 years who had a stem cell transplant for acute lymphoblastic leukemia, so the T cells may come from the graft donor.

The chain's CDR3 is CASSQGYGGTGELFF. The CDR3 DNA sequence: TGCGCCAGCAGCCAAGGATACGGGGGAACCGGGGAGCTGTTTTTT. The rearrangement uses TRBV4-1 and TRBJ2-2; tentative D call: TRBD2 (6 bases). Germline V CDR1 and CDR2: MGHRA, YSYEKL. The CDR3 is 15 residues long. Trimming left V 1 base short and J 5 bases short, with 11 bases between.

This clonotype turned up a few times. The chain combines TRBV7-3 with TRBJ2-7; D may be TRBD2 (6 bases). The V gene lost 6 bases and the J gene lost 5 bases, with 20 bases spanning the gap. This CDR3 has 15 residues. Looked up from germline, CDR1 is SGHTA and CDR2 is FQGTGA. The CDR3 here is CASSSPGGIGHEQYF. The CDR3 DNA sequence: TGTGCCAGCAGTTCTCCCGGGGGTATTGGACACGAGCAGTACTTC.

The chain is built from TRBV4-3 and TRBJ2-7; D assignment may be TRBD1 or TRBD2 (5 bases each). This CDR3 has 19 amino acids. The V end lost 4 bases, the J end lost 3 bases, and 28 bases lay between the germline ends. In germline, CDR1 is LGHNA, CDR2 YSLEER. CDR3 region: CASSPGPGSETRGLYEQYF. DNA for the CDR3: TGCGCCAGCAGCCCGGGGCCAGGCTCCGAGACGAGAGGCCTCTACGAGCAGTACTTC.

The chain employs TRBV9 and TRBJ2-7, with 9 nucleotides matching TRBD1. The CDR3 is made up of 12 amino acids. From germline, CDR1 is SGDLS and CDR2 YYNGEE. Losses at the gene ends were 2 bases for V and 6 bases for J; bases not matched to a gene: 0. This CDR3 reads CASSVDRGEQYF. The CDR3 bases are TGTGCCAGCAGCGTGGACAGGGGCGAGCAGTACTTC.

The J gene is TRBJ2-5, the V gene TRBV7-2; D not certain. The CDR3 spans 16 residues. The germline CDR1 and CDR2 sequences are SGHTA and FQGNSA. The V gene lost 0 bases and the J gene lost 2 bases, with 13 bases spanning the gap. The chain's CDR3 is CASSLAVSRRQETQYF. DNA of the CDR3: TGTGCCAGCAGCTTAGCAGTGAGTCGCAGGCAAGAGACCCAGTACTTC.

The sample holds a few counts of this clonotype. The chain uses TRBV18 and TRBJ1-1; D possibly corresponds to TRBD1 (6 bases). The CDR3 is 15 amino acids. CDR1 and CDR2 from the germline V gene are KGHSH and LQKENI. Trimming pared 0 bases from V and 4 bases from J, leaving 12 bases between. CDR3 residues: CASSPPQGPGTEAFF. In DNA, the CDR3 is TGTGCCAGCTCACCACCCCAGGGGCCGGGCACTGAAGCTTTCTTT.

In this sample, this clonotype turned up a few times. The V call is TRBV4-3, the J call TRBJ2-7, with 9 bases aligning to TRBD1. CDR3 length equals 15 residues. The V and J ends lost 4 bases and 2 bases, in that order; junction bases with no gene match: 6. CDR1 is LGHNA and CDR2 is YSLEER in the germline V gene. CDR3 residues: CASSPGQGLTYEQYF. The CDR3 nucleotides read TGCGCCAGCAGCCCTGGACAGGGGCTAACCTACGAGCAGTACTTC.

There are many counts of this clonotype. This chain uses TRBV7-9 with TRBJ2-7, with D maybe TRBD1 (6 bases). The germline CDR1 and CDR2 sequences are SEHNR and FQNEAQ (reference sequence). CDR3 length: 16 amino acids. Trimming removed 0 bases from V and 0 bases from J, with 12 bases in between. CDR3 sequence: CASSLAGTTTSYEQYF. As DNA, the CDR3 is TGTGCCAGCAGCTTAGCCGGGACAACTACCTCCTACGAGCAGTACTTC.

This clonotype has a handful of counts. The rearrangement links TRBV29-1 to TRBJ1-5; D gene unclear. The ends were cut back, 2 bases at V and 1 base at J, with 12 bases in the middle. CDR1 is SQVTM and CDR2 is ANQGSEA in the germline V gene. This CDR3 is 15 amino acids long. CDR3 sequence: CSVEIEGGSNQPQHF. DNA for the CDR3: TGCAGCGTTGAAATTGAGGGAGGCAGCAATCAGCCCCAGCATTTT.

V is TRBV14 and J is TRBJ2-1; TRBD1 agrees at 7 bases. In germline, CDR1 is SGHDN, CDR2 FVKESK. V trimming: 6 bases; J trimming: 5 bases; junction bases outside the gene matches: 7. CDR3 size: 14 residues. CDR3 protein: CASRDRVSDNEQFF. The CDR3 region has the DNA TGTGCCAGCAGAGACAGGGTATCGGACAATGAGCAGTTCTTC.

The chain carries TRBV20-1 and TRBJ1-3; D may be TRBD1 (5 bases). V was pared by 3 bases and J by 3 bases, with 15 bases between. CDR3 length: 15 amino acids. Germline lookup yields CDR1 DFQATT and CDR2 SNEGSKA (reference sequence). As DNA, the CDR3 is TGCAGTGCTAGGGTTCGGGGGAGGGATGGAAACACCATATATTTT. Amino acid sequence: CSARVRGRDGNTIYF.

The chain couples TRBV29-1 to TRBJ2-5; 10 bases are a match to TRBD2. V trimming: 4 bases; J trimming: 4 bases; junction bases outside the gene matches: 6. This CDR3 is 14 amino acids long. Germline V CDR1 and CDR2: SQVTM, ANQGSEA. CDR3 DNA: TGCAGCGTTGCCCTAGCGGGGGTAACAGAGACCCAGTACTTC. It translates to CSVALAGVTETQYF.

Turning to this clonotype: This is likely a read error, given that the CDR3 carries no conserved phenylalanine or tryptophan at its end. CDR3 region: CASSESTEAFY. The DNA for the CDR3 is TGTGCCAGCAGCGAGAGCACTGAAGCTTTCTAT. The rearrangement links TRBV6-6 to TRBJ1-1; unclear D gene. The V and J ends lost 6 bases and 4 bases respectively, with 6 bases between them. Germline CDR1 reads MNHNY; CDR2 reads SVGAGI (reference sequence). This CDR3 comprises 11 residues.

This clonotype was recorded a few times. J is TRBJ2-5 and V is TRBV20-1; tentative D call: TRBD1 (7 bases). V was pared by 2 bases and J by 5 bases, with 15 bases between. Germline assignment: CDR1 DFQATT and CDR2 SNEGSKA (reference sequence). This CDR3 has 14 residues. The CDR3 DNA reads TGCAGTGCTAGACCCGGCAGGGGGAGGGAGACCCAGTACTTC. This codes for CSARPGRGRETQYF.

The CDR3 nucleotides are TGTGCCAGTAGACGGGTCGGCCATGAGCAGTTCTTC. Its protein product is CASRRVGHEQFF. The rearrangement links TRBV19 to TRBJ2-1; no reliable D call. Trimming removed 6 bases from V and 8 bases from J, with 11 bases in between. CDR1 LNHDA and CDR2 SQIVND come from the germline V gene (reference sequence). The CDR3 spans 12 residues.

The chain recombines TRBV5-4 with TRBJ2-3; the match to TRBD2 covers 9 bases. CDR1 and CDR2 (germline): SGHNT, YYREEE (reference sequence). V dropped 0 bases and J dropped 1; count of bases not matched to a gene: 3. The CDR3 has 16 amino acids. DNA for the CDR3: TGTGCCAGCAGCTTGGGCCAGCGGGGGGGCACAGATACGCAGTATTTT. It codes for CASSLGQRGGTDTQYF.

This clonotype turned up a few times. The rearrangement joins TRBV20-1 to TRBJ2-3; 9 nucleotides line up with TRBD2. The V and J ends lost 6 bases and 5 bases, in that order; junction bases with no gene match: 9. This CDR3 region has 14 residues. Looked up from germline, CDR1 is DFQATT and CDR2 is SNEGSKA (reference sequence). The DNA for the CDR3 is TGCAGTGCGGGGGTAGCGGGAGTGGGAGATACGCAGTATTTT. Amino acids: CSAGVAGVGDTQYF.

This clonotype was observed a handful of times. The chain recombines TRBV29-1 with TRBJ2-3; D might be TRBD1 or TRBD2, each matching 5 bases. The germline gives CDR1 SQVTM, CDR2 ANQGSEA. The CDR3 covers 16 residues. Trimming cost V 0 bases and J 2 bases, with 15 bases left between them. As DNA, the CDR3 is TGCAGCGTTGAAGATCCCACTAGGGGAACCACAGATACGCAGTATTTT. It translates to CSVEDPTRGTTDTQYF.

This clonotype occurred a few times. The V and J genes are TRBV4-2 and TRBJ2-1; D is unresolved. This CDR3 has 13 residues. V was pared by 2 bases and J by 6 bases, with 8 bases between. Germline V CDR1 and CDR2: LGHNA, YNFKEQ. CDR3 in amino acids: CASSQRPSNEQFF. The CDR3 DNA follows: TGTGCCAGCAGCCAACGACCGTCCAATGAGCAGTTCTTC.